This T cell receptor (beta chain) was sequenced for a study of beta chain features in type 1 diabetes. Findings and limits, study-wide: People with Type 1 diabetes carried modestly yet significantly shorter TCRB CDR3s in all four CD4+ subsets.

The CDR3 length is 16 residues. With V trimmed by 3 bases and J by 2 bases, 4 bases remained unmatched. Germline lookup yields CDR1 LNHNV and CDR2 YYDKDF (reference sequence). What was sequenced were expressed TCRB transcripts, since all of the isolated RNA had been reverse transcribed. Sequencing was performed with immunoSEQ multiplex PCR; in TCRdb, only in-frame clones are kept and a portion is missing. The sample has fewer than 350,000 clones; 14% to 15% are singletons. This clone has only a few counts. Its antigen is currently unknown. The TCR was taken from a man aged 18 to 30 with type 1 diabetes. The source material was naive CD4+ T cells from blood. This chain joins TRBV15 and TRBJ1-5; 10 nucleotides match TRBD1. The CDR3 spells CATSSLGTGGNQPQHF. The CDR3 DNA is TGTGCCACCAGCAGTCTCGGGACAGGGGGCAATCAGCCCCAGCATTTT. Full variable domain (missing parts from reference TRBV15 and TRBJ1-5): DAMVIQNPRYQVTQFGKPVTLSCSQTLNHNVMYWYQQKSSQAPKLLFHYYDKDFNNEADTPDNFQSRRPNTSFCFLDIRSPGLGDTAMYLCATSSLGTGGNQPQHFGDGTRLSIL.